What follows describes a single TCR beta chain. This specimen belongs to a study of blood T cell repertoires in COVID-19. Across the study: PBMCs, B-cell-depleted T cells, or T cells were the source of the cDNA or gDNA that made up the material.

Assay used: immunoSEQ multiplex PCR; TCRdb lists only in-frame clones, some missing. The sample carries about 190,000 clones, 75% to 90% recorded once. The germline V gene has CDR1 SGHDT and CDR2 YYEEEE. The length of the CDR3 is 19 residues. The J segment lost 5 bases and the V segment lost 4 bases, leaving 20 bases of the junction unmatched. This chain uses TRBV5-6 with TRBJ2-3; 9 bases are a match to TRBD2. Material for sequencing was peripheral blood. This receptor was obtained from a man aged 25 to 40 with acute or convalescent COVID-19. The CDR3 coding sequence is TGTGCCAGCAGCCAACGCCGGACCTTTAAGCGGGGGGTAGAAGATACGCAGTATTTT. It yields the protein CASSQRRTFKRGVEDTQYF.